The clone carrying this T cell receptor beta chain was found once. CDR1 SGHRS and CDR2 YFSETQ come from the germline V gene. With 5 bases removed from V and 3 bases from J, the gap between germline ends came to 12 bases. The CDR3 loop spans 14 amino acids. A second PCR of about 6 to 11 cycles used a sample-barcoded 5' primer and a J-beta primer mix. MiXCR, applied by TCRdb to the 5' RACE reads, yields one record per CDR3 protein. The table shows 850,000 to 1,000,000 distinct CDR3 sequences, with roughly 48% occurring only once. Total RNA extraction produced at least 5 micrograms (per sample) for the study. This sample is part of a study of blood T cells in healthy people across ages.

This receptor was identified in a man aged 30 to 45 in good health. The chain uses TRBV5-1 and TRBJ2-1, with D perhaps TRBD2 (6 bases). The sample consisted of blood. Here the CDR3 reads CASRGGANYNEQFF. As DNA, the CDR3 is TGCGCCAGCAGAGGCGGGGCCAACTACAATGAGCAGTTCTTC.